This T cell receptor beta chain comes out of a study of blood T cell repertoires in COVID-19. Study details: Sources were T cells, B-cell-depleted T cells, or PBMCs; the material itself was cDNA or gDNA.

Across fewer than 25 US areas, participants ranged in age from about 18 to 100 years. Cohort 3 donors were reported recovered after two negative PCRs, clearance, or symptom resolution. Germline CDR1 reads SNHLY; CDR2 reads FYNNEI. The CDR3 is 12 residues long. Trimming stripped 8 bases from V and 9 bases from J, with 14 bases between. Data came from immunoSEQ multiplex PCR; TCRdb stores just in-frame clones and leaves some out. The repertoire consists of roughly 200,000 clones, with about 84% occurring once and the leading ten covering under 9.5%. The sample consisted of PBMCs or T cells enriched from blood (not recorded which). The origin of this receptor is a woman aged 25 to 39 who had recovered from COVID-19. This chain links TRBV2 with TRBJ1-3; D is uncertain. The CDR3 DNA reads TGTGCCAGCTGGTGGCCCGGCGGCACCATATATTTT. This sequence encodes CASWWPGGTIYF.